A single sample gave rise to the 25 T cell receptor beta chains below, sequenced in a study of blood T cell repertoires in COVID-19. The protocol was immunoSEQ multiplex PCR, while the TCRdb copy is restricted to in-frame clones and leaves out a portion. The sample holds 90,000 to 120,000 clones, about 91% seen once. Specimen: peripheral blood. The receptors come from a man aged 45-60 years with active or convalescent COVID-19.

The genes are TRBV9 and TRBJ2-2; the match to TRBD2 covers 8 bases. CDR1 is SGDLS, CDR2 YYNGEE, per germline. After removal of 0 bases from V and 1 base from J, the junction contained 11 bases not matched to a gene. The CDR3 extends over 19 amino acids. CDR3 in DNA: TGTGCCAGCAGCGTAGACCCGGGACTAGTGGGGCGGAACACCGGGGAGCTGTTTTTT. Translation gives CASSVDPGLVGRNTGELFF.

J is TRBJ2-7 and V is TRBV7-2; 16 positions match TRBD2. Germline CDR1 SGHTA, CDR2 FQGNSA. J was trimmed by 7 bases and V by 1 base; bases with no gene match: 10. The CDR3 loop spans 18 amino acids. The CDR3 protein is CASSLGGTSGRAFGEQYF. The CDR3 DNA reads as TGTGCCAGCAGCTTAGGGGGGACTAGCGGGAGGGCCTTCGGGGAGCAGTACTTC. Full variable domain (missing parts from reference TRBV7-2 and TRBJ2-7): GAGVSQSPSNKVTEKGKDVELRCDPISGHTALYWYRQSLGQGLEFLIYFQGNSAPDKSGLPSDRFSAERTGGSVSTLTIQRTQQEDSAVYLCASSLGGTSGRAFGEQYFGPGTRLTVT.

V gene TRBV24-1 combines with J gene TRBJ1-3; D gene uncertain. Trimming took 5 bases from V and 0 from J, leaving 13 bases between them. Germline values: CDR1 KGHDR, CDR2 SFDVKD. There are 16 residues in the CDR3. The CDR3 loop reads CATSAREPFSGNTIYF. Here the CDR3 DNA reads TGTGCCACCAGTGCGCGGGAACCCTTCTCTGGAAACACCATATATTTT.

The rearrangement joins TRBV5-1 to TRBJ1-2; possible D gene TRBD1, 5 bases. The CDR3 extends over 14 amino acids. V shed 4 bases and J shed 4 bases, with 14 bases lying between them. Germline V gene lookup returns CDR1 SGHRS and CDR2 YFSETQ. In nucleotides, the CDR3 is TGCGCCAGCAGCCCGACAGTAAGCAGCTATGGCTACACCTTC. This encodes CASSPTVSSYGYTF.

This chain uses TRBV19 with TRBJ2-7, with a tentative D call TRBD1 (5 bases). Germline V gene lookup returns CDR1 LNHDA and CDR2 SQIVND (reference sequence). The CDR3 has 16 amino acids. Trimming cost V 5 bases and J 4 bases, with 21 bases left between them. CDR3 sequence: CASSVLPVGHGYEQYF. In nucleotides, the CDR3 is TGTGCCAGTAGTGTCCTCCCCGTAGGACACGGGTACGAGCAGTACTTC.

The CDR3 protein is CASSWTSGNYNEQFF. The CDR3 nucleotides are TGTGCCAGCAGCTGGACTAGCGGAAACTACAATGAGCAGTTCTTC. This sequence joins TRBV5-6 and TRBJ2-1; 10 bases are shared with TRBD2. The CDR3 extends over 15 amino acids. V lost 3 bases and J lost 3; bases outside the gene matches: 3. Germline loops: CDR1 SGHDT, CDR2 YYEEEE.

The chain joins TRBV11-3 to TRBJ1-5, with TRBD1 matching over 10 bases. The V segment lost 2 bases and the J segment 3 bases; nucleotides outside the gene matches: 4. The CDR3 loop spans 16 amino acids. Germline-derived CDR1 and CDR2 are SGHNT and YENEEA. CDR3 sequence reads: CASSLWGQGINQPQHF. The CDR3 region has the DNA TGTGCCAGCAGCTTATGGGGACAGGGGATCAATCAGCCCCAGCATTTT.

The rearrangement uses TRBV5-4 and TRBJ1-6; 7 bases map to TRBD1. Germline CDR1 reads SGHNT; CDR2 reads YYREEE (reference sequence). V trimming: 2 bases; J trimming: 11 bases; junction bases outside the gene matches: 4. CDR3 length equals 13 residues. This chain's CDR3 is CASSFTDRPPLHF. CDR3 DNA: TGTGCCAGCAGCTTTACGGACAGGCCACCCCTCCACTTT.

This chain joins TRBV6-5 and TRBJ2-7, with D possibly TRBD2 on 6 matching bases. The CDR3 is made up of 13 amino acids. The germline gives CDR1 MNHEY, CDR2 SVGAGI. V was trimmed by 6 bases and J by 5 bases, leaving 14 bases between them. CDR3 sequence: CASRTAGPDEQYF. DNA of the CDR3: TGTGCCAGCAGAACCGCGGGACCGGACGAGCAGTACTTC.

This chain joins TRBV27 and TRBJ2-7; 9 bases are shared with TRBD2. Germline assignment: CDR1 MNHEY and CDR2 SMNVEV (reference sequence). V trimming: 5 bases; J trimming: 3 bases; junction bases outside the gene matches: 5. The CDR3 consists of 14 residues. CDR3 loop: CASSLSREGYEQYF. In nucleotides, the CDR3 is TGTGCCAGCAGTCTTTCGCGGGAGGGCTACGAGCAGTACTTC.

Only one count was recorded for this clone. The rearrangement links TRBV27 to TRBJ2-7, with 7 bases matching TRBD1. With 0 bases clipped from V and 2 bases from J, the junction kept 7 bases outside the gene matches. The CDR3 is made up of 16 amino acids. The germline V gene has CDR1 MNHEY and CDR2 SMNVEV (reference sequence). The CDR3 loop reads CASSLSLGGLPYEQYF. The CDR3 DNA reads TGTGCCAGCAGTTTATCGCTAGGGGGCCTACCCTACGAGCAGTACTTC.

The chain combines TRBV12-3 or TRBV12-4 with TRBJ2-1, with unresolved D. V was clipped by 5 bases and J by 6 bases, with 8 bases between them. The CDR3 runs 12 residues. DNA for the CDR3: TGTGCCAGCAGTCCCACTTCCAATGAGCAGTTCTTC. Its translation: CASSPTSNEQFF.

The chain employs TRBV5-1 and TRBJ1-2; 9 nucleotides align to TRBD1. The CDR3 has 15 amino acids. The J segment lost 5 bases and the V segment lost 3 bases, leaving 8 bases of the junction unmatched. Germline assignment: CDR1 SGHRS and CDR2 YFSETQ. The CDR3 DNA follows: TGCGCCAGCAGCTCTTTACAGGGGGCGCAGTATGGCTACACCTTC. Protein: CASSSLQGAQYGYTF.

The chain recombines TRBV4-1 with TRBJ1-2; D is unresolved. The ends were cut back, 1 base at V and 4 bases at J, with 10 bases in the middle. The CDR3 length is 14 residues. Germline V gene data show CDR1 as MGHRA and CDR2 as YSYEKL. The CDR3 sequence is CASSQGVRAYGYTF. The CDR3 nucleotides are TGCGCCAGCAGCCAAGGGGTGAGGGCCTATGGCTACACCTTC.

Notes on this clone: The junction does not match germline at one end; this may be a read error. This chain uses TRBV10-1 with TRBJ2-7, with 8 bases aligning to TRBD1. CDR1 is WNHNN, CDR2 SYGVQD, per germline (reference sequence). The CDR3 runs 12 residues. For the CDR3, the DNA is TGCGCCAGCAGTGAGCCGGACAGGGTTCCCCTATTC. This gives the protein CASSEPDRVPLF.

The V gene is TRBV2, the J gene TRBJ2-7; no definite D call. V gave up 8 bases and J gave up 4 bases, with 15 bases separating them. The CDR3 runs to 13 residues. Germline CDR1 is SNHLY and CDR2 is FYNNEI. In DNA, the CDR3 is TGTGCCAGCGCTTATGACCCCAGGTACGAGCAGTACTTC. Its protein product is CASAYDPRYEQYF.

The table lists this clone with a count of one. V is TRBV2 and J is TRBJ2-3; D is uncertain. V shed 7 bases and J shed 6 bases, with 23 bases lying between them. CDR1 and CDR2 (germline): SNHLY, FYNNEI. The CDR3 totals 16 residues. CDR3 coding DNA: TGTGCCAGCACCCCGTTCGGTGAACTAAACGGGGATACGCAGTATTTT. This codes for CASTPFGELNGDTQYF.

This chain joins TRBV6-6 and TRBJ2-1; TRBD1 matches at 7 bases. J lost 8 bases, V lost 0 bases, and 7 bases had no gene match. CDR1 is MNHNY, CDR2 SVGAGI, per germline (reference sequence). The CDR3 has 15 residues. The DNA for the CDR3 is TGTGCCAGCAGTTACTCTCAAAAGACAGGGCATGAGCAGTTCTTC. Protein product: CASSYSQKTGHEQFF.

V gene TRBV5-6 combines with J gene TRBJ1-6; D unresolved. This CDR3 contains 14 residues. CDR1 is SGHDT, CDR2 YYEEEE, per germline. V shed 4 bases and J shed 5 bases, with 10 bases lying between them. CDR3 protein: CASSPMRDNSPLHF. CDR3 nucleotides: TGTGCCAGCAGCCCTATGCGGGATAATTCACCCCTCCACTTT.

The genes are TRBV12-3 or TRBV12-4 and TRBJ1-1; unclear D gene. The CDR3 spans 13 residues. Trimming pared 2 bases from V and 5 bases from J, leaving 9 bases between. In DNA, the CDR3 is TGTGCCAGCAGTTTATTGAGGGAAACTGAAGCTTTCTTT. Translation: CASSLLRETEAFF.

The V and J genes are TRBV5-1 and TRBJ2-3; weak D call: TRBD2 (6 bases). The CDR3 consists of 16 residues. Per germline, CDR1 SGHRS and CDR2 YFSETQ. Trimming stripped 3 bases from V and 4 bases from J, with 18 bases between. CDR3 nucleotide sequence: TGCGCCAGCAGCTGGGCCCGGGACTTAAGTTCAGATACGCAGTATTTT. Protein sequence: CASSWARDLSSDTQYF. The whole variable domain, remainder taken from reference TRBV5-1 and TRBJ2-3, is KAGVTQTPRYLIKTRGQQVTLSCSPISGHRSVSWYQQTPGQGLQFLFEYFSETQRNKGNFPGRFSGRQFSNSRSEMNVSTLELGDSALYLCASSWARDLSSDTQYFGPGTRLTVL.

J is TRBJ2-1 and V is TRBV27, with 9 bases aligning to TRBD2. The germline V gene encodes CDR1 MNHEY and CDR2 SMNVEV (reference sequence). The V gene end was trimmed by 2 bases and the J gene end by 4 bases; junction bases not matched to a gene: 3. There are 15 residues in the CDR3. The CDR3: CASSLGGGAYNEQFF. CDR3 nucleotides: TGTGCCAGCAGTTTAGGCGGGGGGGCGTACAATGAGCAGTTCTTC.

The V and J genes are TRBV21-1 and TRBJ1-1. TRBV21-1 is noted as a pseudogene. The CDR3 has 13 amino acids. Here the CDR3 DNA reads TGTGCCCGGCAGGGAGGGCCGAACACTGAAGCTTTCTTT. It is translated as CARQGGPNTEAFF.

In its sample, this clone was seen once. This rearrangement joins TRBV6-6 to TRBJ1-1, with 11 bases aligning to TRBD1. The V gene's germline CDR1 is MNHNY and CDR2 SVGAGI (reference sequence). J was trimmed by 4 bases and V by 4 bases; bases with no gene match: 8. The CDR3 totals 16 residues. The CDR3 DNA follows: TGTGCCAGCAGTTCCCCCCCGGGGACAGGGGGCACTGAAGCTTTCTTT. This encodes CASSSPPGTGGTEAFF.

The chain recombines TRBV6-5 with TRBJ1-5; no firm D call. Trimming left V 5 bases short and J 0 bases short, with 11 bases between. CDR1 is MNHEY and CDR2 is SVGAGI in the germline V gene. The CDR3 covers 15 residues. CDR3 DNA sequence: TGTGCCAGCAGTAGTCACCTAAATAGCAATCAGCCCCAGCATTTT. This gives the protein CASSSHLNSNQPQHF.